These 27 T cell receptor beta chains came from one sample sequenced in a study of cytomegalovirus exposure and HLA in healthy donors. Primers for the PCR totalled 60 Vbeta and 13 Jbeta. The repertoire was sequenced with immunoSEQ multiplex PCR; TCRdb's copy has only in-frame clones and lacks some. The sample lists 65,000 to 90,000 clones, over 70% occurring once. Source material: PBMCs. The receptors derive from a man between 65 and 79 years old in good health and CMV-seronegative.

This clone was observed once. The chain combines TRBV18 with TRBJ2-5; a weak D match, TRBD2 (5 bases). V was trimmed by 0 bases and J by 5 bases, leaving 13 bases between them. The CDR3 runs 15 residues. The germline CDR1 and CDR2 sequences are KGHSH and LQKENI. The CDR3 coding sequence is TGTGCCAGCTCACCACCGATCCGGGGTTCGGAGACCCAGTACTTC. The encoded protein is CASSPPIRGSETQYF.

This sequence joins TRBV15 and TRBJ1-1, with D unresolved. The CDR3 covers 15 residues. Germline CDR1 reads LNHNV; CDR2 reads YYDKDF (reference sequence). Trimming cost V 0 bases and J 11 bases, with 19 bases left between them. The CDR3 bases are TGTGCCACCAGCAGAGATGGAACGCGGGTACGGAGTGCTTTCTTT. Its translation: CATSRDGTRVRSAFF.

The J gene is TRBJ2-1, the V gene TRBV7-2; TRBD2 matches 12 bases. With 6 bases clipped from V and 3 bases from J, the junction kept 12 bases outside the gene matches. The length of the CDR3 is 18 residues. The V gene's germline CDR1 is SGHTA and CDR2 FQGNSA. CDR3 sequence: CASRDRGLAGGVYNEQFF. CDR3 bases: TGTGCCAGCAGGGACAGGGGCCTAGCGGGGGGGGTCTACAATGAGCAGTTCTTC.

The chain links TRBV19 to TRBJ1-6, with 9 bases lining up with TRBD1. There are 14 residues in the CDR3. The V gene's germline CDR1 is LNHDA and CDR2 SQIVND (reference sequence). The J segment lost 6 bases and the V segment lost 6 bases, leaving 3 bases of the junction unmatched. The CDR3 sequence is CASRLDRGNSPLHF. For the CDR3, the DNA is TGTGCCAGTAGATTGGACAGGGGTAATTCACCCCTCCACTTT.

This sequence joins TRBV29-1 and TRBJ2-5; maybe TRBD2 (5 bases). The CDR3 is 15 amino acids. The germline CDR1 and CDR2 sequences are SQVTM and ANQGSEA. Trimming left V 0 bases short and J 4 bases short, with 15 bases between. The CDR3 loop is CSVEDDPGSTETQYF. CDR3 bases: TGCAGCGTTGAAGATGACCCGGGATCGACAGAGACCCAGTACTTC.

This chain links TRBV28 with TRBJ1-2; D remains unclear. Trimming stripped 7 bases from V and 1 base from J, with 16 bases between. This CDR3 contains 15 residues. Germline V gives CDR1 MDHEN, CDR2 SYDVKM. The CDR3 protein is CASTMKRVINYGYTF. The CDR3 coding sequence is TGTGCCAGCACAATGAAGAGGGTAATTAACTATGGCTACACCTTC.

The chain carries TRBV25-1 and TRBJ1-6; a possible D gene is TRBD1 (5 bases). CDR1 MGHDK and CDR2 SYGVNS come from the germline V gene. CDR3 size: 16 residues. V shed 4 bases and J shed 0 bases, with 10 bases lying between them. Written as DNA, the CDR3 is TGTGCCAGCAGTGGGATGGGGGGCTCCTATAATTCACCCCTCCACTTT. It specifies CASSGMGGSYNSPLHF.

The chain joins TRBV5-1 to TRBJ2-7, with 10 positions matching TRBD2. Trimming cost V 0 bases and J 5 bases; bases outside gene matches: 8. The CDR3 sequence is 16 residues long. Germline V gives CDR1 SGHRS, CDR2 YFSETQ. The CDR3 DNA sequence: TGCGCCAGCAGCTTGGCGAGTCTAGCGGGGGTGCACGAGCAGTACTTC. Protein product: CASSLASLAGVHEQYF. Based on the CDR3 plus reference TRBV5-1 and TRBJ2-7, the full variable domain is KAGVTQTPRYLIKTRGQQVTLSCSPISGHRSVSWYQQTPGQGLQFLFEYFSETQRNKGNFPGRFSGRQFSNSRSEMNVSTLELGDSALYLCASSLASLAGVHEQYFGPGTRLTVT.

This chain uses TRBV7-2 with TRBJ1-6; D perhaps matches TRBD1 (5 bases). The CDR3 runs to 15 residues. Deletions cut 1 base from V and 7 bases from J, with 11 bases between. CDR1 and CDR2 (germline): SGHTA, FQGNSA. The CDR3 DNA reads as TGTGCCAGCAGCTTAGGTGGACACCCGAATTCACCCCTCCACTTT. Translating it yields CASSLGGHPNSPLHF.

The chain recombines TRBV6-1 with TRBJ2-5; perhaps TRBD1 as D (5 bases). The better agreement between TRBJ2-7 and the DNA end casts doubt on the J call. Per the germline V gene, CDR1 is MNHNS and CDR2 is SASEGT. The CDR3 is made up of 11 amino acids. The CDR3 reads CACRRDYEQYF. CDR3 sequence (DNA): TGTGCCTGCCGCAGGGACTACGAGCAGTACTTC.

V gene TRBV5-5 combines with J gene TRBJ2-7, with a possible D match to TRBD2 (6 bases). CDR1 and CDR2 from the germline V gene are SGHKS and YYEKEE (reference sequence). V shed 0 bases and J shed 4 bases, with 14 bases lying between them. The length of the CDR3 is 15 residues. In DNA, the CDR3 is TGTGCCAGCAGCTTGGCGGGGGACGTCTTTTACGAGCAGTACTTC. Protein sequence: CASSLAGDVFYEQYF.

V usage is TRBV4-1 and J usage is TRBJ2-4; D is unresolved. Germline V gene sequence: CDR1 MGHRA, CDR2 YSYEKL. CDR3 length: 15 amino acids. Trimming took 1 base from V and 0 from J, leaving 7 bases between them. The CDR3 is CASSQGQLAKNIQYF. CDR3 coding DNA: TGCGCCAGCAGCCAAGGACAACTAGCCAAAAACATTCAGTACTTC.

The chain links TRBV6-5 to TRBJ2-2, with 7 bases fitting TRBD1. In germline, CDR1 is MNHEY, CDR2 SVGAGI. The CDR3 extends over 15 amino acids. Trimming at V came to 2 bases and at J to 6 bases, leaving 6 bases not matched to a gene. CDR3 sequence reads: CASSYMQGVAGELFF. CDR3 sequence (DNA): TGTGCCAGCAGTTACATGCAGGGGGTTGCCGGGGAGCTGTTTTTT.

CDR3 DNA: TGTGCCAGCAGTCGCGCCGTGAGCAGGGAAGAGACCCAGTACTTC. Its protein product is CASSRAVSREETQYF. V gene TRBV27 combines with J gene TRBJ2-5; maybe TRBD1 (5 bases). V lost 5 bases and J lost 3, with 16 bases in between. In germline, CDR1 is MNHEY, CDR2 SMNVEV (reference sequence). The CDR3 spans 15 residues.

The chain uses TRBV5-4 and TRBJ2-2; 8 bases fit TRBD1. J gave up 6 bases and V 4 bases, and 14 bases lay outside the gene matches. The CDR3 is 17 amino acids. Germline assignment: CDR1 SGHNT and CDR2 YYREEE (reference sequence). This chain's CDR3 is CASSKGGRRGHSGELFF. CDR3 DNA sequence: TGTGCCAGCAGCAAGGGCGGTCGCAGGGGGCATTCCGGGGAGCTGTTTTTT.

The CDR3 DNA sequence: TGCGCCAGCATACCCCAATCACACGCGAACACTGAAGCTTTCTTT. Translating gives CASIPQSHANTEAFF. This sequence joins TRBV23-1 and TRBJ1-1; D ambiguous. TRBV23-1 is reported as an ORF; its role is uncertain. V shed 7 bases and J shed 1 base, with 16 bases lying between them. This CDR3 has 15 residues.

The chain links TRBV19 to TRBJ2-5; no clear D gene. The V gene lost 1 base and the J gene lost 2 bases, with 5 bases spanning the gap. CDR3 length equals 13 residues. Germline values: CDR1 LNHDA, CDR2 SQIVND (reference sequence). This CDR3 is CASSIGSQETQYF. Written as DNA, the CDR3 is TGTGCCAGTAGTATAGGCAGTCAAGAGACCCAGTACTTC.

This chain links TRBV7-8 with TRBJ2-5, with D perhaps matching TRBD1 (6 bases). V lost 7 bases to trimming and J lost 11 bases, with 23 bases between them. This CDR3 comprises 14 residues. Per the germline V gene, CDR1 is SGHVS and CDR2 is FQNEAQ. The CDR3 DNA follows: TGTGCCAGCACCAGACAGGTTCCCCAGGAGGAGCAGTACTTC. This codes for CASTRQVPQEEQYF. Using reference TRBV7-8 and TRBJ2-5 for the parts outside the CDR3, the full variable domain is GAGVSQSPRYKVAKRGQDVALRCDPISGHVSLFWYQQALGQGPEFLTYFQNEAQLDKSGLPSDRFFAERPEGSVSTLKIQRTQQEDSAVYLCASTRQVPQEEQYFGPGTRLLVL.

V gene TRBV28 combines with J gene TRBJ1-2; D not resolved. Trimming pared 4 bases from V and 8 bases from J, leaving 11 bases between. This CDR3 region has 12 residues. CDR1 MDHEN and CDR2 SYDVKM come from the germline V gene. The CDR3 DNA follows: TGTGCCAGCAGTTCCCTCGGGTTAGGCTACACCTTC. Translation: CASSSLGLGYTF.

DNA of the CDR3: TGTGCCAGCAGCATGACTAGCGGGAGAGATACGCAGTATTTT. It encodes CASSMTSGRDTQYF. J is TRBJ2-3 and V is TRBV11-2; TRBD2 aligns across 12 bases. CDR1 is SGHAT, CDR2 FQNNGV, per germline. The V gene end was trimmed by 5 bases and the J gene end by 5 bases; junction bases not matched to a gene: 2. The CDR3 sequence is 14 residues long.

CDR3 sequence: CASSQVGQPGYGYTF. The CDR3 coding sequence is TGTGCCAGCAGCCAAGTGGGGCAGCCAGGCTATGGCTACACCTTC. The chain links TRBV14 to TRBJ1-2; the D gene is possibly TRBD1 (5 bases). V was pared by 1 base and J by 4 bases, with 13 bases between. From germline, CDR1 is SGHDN and CDR2 FVKESK. The CDR3 consists of 15 residues.

The chain has TRBV5-1 and TRBJ2-3, with 9 bases identical to TRBD2. The CDR3 contains 18 residues. The germline CDR1 and CDR2 sequences are SGHRS and YFSETQ. V gave up 4 bases and J gave up 0 bases; unmatched junction bases: 12. CDR3 bases: TGCGCCAGCAGCGTGGGATTGGATAGCGGGGGTAGCACAGATACGCAGTATTTT. Residues: CASSVGLDSGGSTDTQYF.

V usage is TRBV6-6 and J usage is TRBJ1-1; no reliable D call. CDR3 length: 14 amino acids. The V end lost 1 base, the J end lost 1 base, and 7 bases lay between the germline ends. Germline V lookup: CDR1 MNHNY, CDR2 SVGAGI (reference sequence). In nucleotides, the CDR3 is TGTGCCAGCAGTTACTTCCCAGGGAACACTGAAGCTTTCTTT. The encoded protein is CASSYFPGNTEAFF.

The rearrangement links TRBV28 to TRBJ1-2; TRBD1 matches at 8 bases. There are 12 residues in the CDR3. The germline V gene encodes CDR1 MDHEN and CDR2 SYDVKM. V shed 3 bases, J shed 14 bases, and the junction held 8 bases outside the gene matches. The CDR3 is CASSFYRGRETF. The CDR3 nucleotides read TGTGCCAGCAGTTTCTACAGGGGGAGAGAGACCTTC.

The chain uses TRBV5-1 and TRBJ2-1; D possibly corresponds to TRBD1 (5 bases). V gave up 0 bases and J gave up 2 bases, with 6 bases separating them. Germline CDR1 SGHRS, CDR2 YFSETQ. The CDR3 runs to 14 residues. Here the CDR3 reads CASSLGGAYNEQFF. CDR3 coding DNA: TGCGCCAGCAGCTTGGGGGGCGCCTACAATGAGCAGTTCTTC.

This clone was observed a single time. The V gene is TRBV11-2, the J gene TRBJ2-3; the match to TRBD2 covers 7 bases. V dropped 3 bases and J dropped 2; count of bases not matched to a gene: 2. Germline CDR1 and CDR2: SGHAT and FQNNGV. The CDR3 runs 14 residues. The DNA for the CDR3 is TGTGCCAGCAGCTTGGGAGGGACCACAGATACGCAGTATTTT. Protein: CASSLGGTTDTQYF.

The genes are TRBV29-1 and TRBJ2-5; D perhaps matches TRBD2 (6 bases). Trimming took off 2 bases at V and 7 bases at J, with 23 bases between the two ends. The CDR3 covers 16 residues. In germline, CDR1 is SQVTM, CDR2 ANQGSEA. The CDR3 sequence is CSVEPSQFGGEGTQYF. CDR3 in DNA: TGCAGCGTTGAACCCTCGCAGTTCGGGGGTGAGGGGACCCAGTACTTC.